The 24 T cell receptor beta chains below all came from one sample that was sequenced in a study of regulatory T cells. Regarding the study as a whole: In CD3G-deficient patients, conventional CD4+ T cells were enriched for hydrophobic CDR3 residues at positions 6 and 7.

Primers: 52 TRBV forward and 13 TRBJ reverse. Produced via immunoSEQ multiplex PCR; TCRdb's table is partial and in-frame only. The sample includes about 35,000 clones, around 89% of them seen just once. For these TCRs, the target antigens are not known. The sequenced sample was conventional CD4+ T cells sorted from blood. The receptors were gathered from a young adult with CD3G deficiency.

The chain recombines TRBV10-3 with TRBJ2-7; D is unclear. The CDR3 consists of 12 residues. V shed 0 bases and J shed 5 bases, with 5 bases lying between them. Germline V CDR1 and CDR2: ENHRY, SYGVKD. CDR3 sequence (DNA): TGTGCCATCAGTGAGTCGATAGACGAGCAGTACTTC. As protein: CAISESIDEQYF.

The V gene is TRBV28, the J gene TRBJ1-2, with D possibly being TRBD1 (6 bases). Trimming shortened V by 6 bases and J by 4 bases, and 12 bases separated the two germline ends. This CDR3 has 13 amino acids. From germline, CDR1 is MDHEN and CDR2 SYDVKM. The CDR3 sequence is CASSSHRAYGYTF. CDR3 coding DNA: TGTGCCAGCAGCTCCCACAGGGCCTATGGCTACACCTTC.

The chain joins TRBV5-1 to TRBJ2-7; D perhaps matches TRBD1 (6 bases). The CDR3 runs to 13 residues. Trimming stripped 2 bases from V and 6 bases from J, with 12 bases between. The germline V gene has CDR1 SGHRS and CDR2 YFSETQ. In nucleotides, the CDR3 is TGCGCCAGCAGCTTTAAGGGGGTGGGCGAGCAGTACTTC. This codes for CASSFKGVGEQYF.

The chain is built from TRBV5-1 and TRBJ2-7; 8 bases agree with TRBD1. The CDR3 covers 14 residues. Germline trimming cut 4 bases from V and 5 bases from J; bases unmatched to any gene: 8. Germline-derived CDR1 and CDR2 are SGHRS and YFSETQ. The CDR3 protein is CASSPRTGSDEQYF. DNA of the CDR3: TGCGCCAGCAGCCCCCGGACAGGGAGCGACGAGCAGTACTTC.

The genes are TRBV28 and TRBJ1-5, with 8 bases lining up with TRBD1. CDR1 MDHEN and CDR2 SYDVKM come from the germline V gene. The CDR3 consists of 18 residues. After removal of 3 bases from V and 0 bases from J, the junction contained 10 bases not matched to a gene. The CDR3: CASSFPGQGRYSNQPQHF. The CDR3 DNA reads as TGTGCCAGCAGTTTTCCCGGACAGGGCCGTTATAGCAATCAGCCCCAGCATTTT. Filled out from reference TRBV28 and TRBJ1-5, the complete variable domain reads DVKVTQSSRYLVKRTGEKVFLECVQDMDHENMFWYRQDPGLGLRLIYFSYDVKMKEKGDIPEGYSVSREKKERFSLILESASTNQTSMYLCASSFPGQGRYSNQPQHFGDGTRLSIL.

V and J are TRBV19 and TRBJ2-3; D is unclear. CDR1 and CDR2 from the germline V gene are LNHDA and SQIVND (reference sequence). The CDR3 runs to 13 residues. Trimming shortened V by 5 bases and J by 6 bases, and 12 bases separated the two germline ends. The CDR3 sequence: CASSPTPGDTQYF. In nucleotides, the CDR3 is TGTGCCAGTAGTCCAACACCCGGGGATACGCAGTATTTT.

This chain links TRBV6-1 with TRBJ2-1; 10 positions match TRBD2. This CDR3 has 16 residues. V trimming: 1 base; J trimming: 7 bases; junction bases outside the gene matches: 7. Germline V CDR1 and CDR2: MNHNS, SASEGT. DNA of the CDR3: TGTGCCAGCAGTGAAGGTTTACTAGCGGGAAGGAATGAGCAGTTCTTC. Its translation: CASSEGLLAGRNEQFF.

CDR3 nucleotide sequence: TGTGCCAGCAGAACCCCGGGGACGAACACTGAAGCTTTCTTT. Translating it yields CASRTPGTNTEAFF. The chain combines TRBV28 with TRBJ1-1; D might be TRBD1 (5 bases). V was pared by 6 bases and J by 1 base, with 12 bases between. This CDR3 region has 14 residues. Germline CDR1 MDHEN, CDR2 SYDVKM.

J is TRBJ2-3 and V is TRBV6-1, with 9 bases that match TRBD2. The germline V gene encodes CDR1 MNHNS and CDR2 SASEGT. J lost 6 bases, V lost 3 bases, and 7 bases had no gene match. The CDR3 loop spans 15 amino acids. Written as DNA, the CDR3 is TGTGCCAGCAGTGAGAGCGGGGGGCGCCCGGATACGCAGTATTTT. It encodes CASSESGGRPDTQYF.

The chain carries TRBV11-2 and TRBJ2-2, with 8 bases lining up with TRBD2. The ends lost 5 bases at V and 5 bases at J; junction bases unmatched: 7. The CDR3 consists of 15 residues. Germline CDR1 SGHAT, CDR2 FQNNGV. The CDR3 protein is CASSGSGTETGELFF. Here the CDR3 DNA reads TGTGCCAGCAGCGGTAGCGGGACCGAAACCGGGGAGCTGTTTTTT.

This sequence joins TRBV19 and TRBJ1-1; D gene unclear. CDR3 length equals 13 residues. The ends were cut back, 8 bases at V and 1 base at J, with 11 bases in the middle. The germline gives CDR1 LNHDA, CDR2 SQIVND (reference sequence). This CDR3 reads CASRAGWNTEAFF. The CDR3 DNA sequence: TGTGCCAGTCGGGCGGGTTGGAACACTGAAGCTTTCTTT.

The V gene is TRBV7-9, the J gene TRBJ2-7; D is possibly TRBD2 (5 bases). The CDR3 has 15 residues. Deletions cut 2 bases from V and 0 bases from J, with 11 bases between. The germline V gene encodes CDR1 SEHNR and CDR2 FQNEAQ (reference sequence). The CDR3: CASSLRRGISYEQYF. In DNA form, the CDR3 reads TGTGCCAGCAGCTTACGCCGGGGAATCTCCTACGAGCAGTACTTC.

This rearrangement joins TRBV10-1 to TRBJ2-3; TRBD1 agrees at 11 bases. V dropped 9 bases and J dropped 0; count of bases not matched to a gene: 11. Germline CDR1 is WNHNN and CDR2 is SYGVQD (reference sequence). This CDR3 comprises 17 residues. CDR3 sequence (DNA): TGCGCCAGACCGGGACAGGGGGTCACTACTAGCACAGATACGCAGTATTTT. It codes for CARPGQGVTTSTDTQYF.

The V and J genes are TRBV6-1 and TRBJ1-1; 7 bases are a match to TRBD1. V trimming: 7 bases; J trimming: 4 bases; junction bases outside the gene matches: 9. Germline CDR1 and CDR2: MNHNS and SASEGT. The length of the CDR3 is 14 residues. DNA of the CDR3: TGTGCCAGCACCACAGGGGCTTTAGGCACTGAAGCTTTCTTT. This codes for CASTTGALGTEAFF.

This sequence joins TRBV6-6 and TRBJ2-3; 10 nucleotides line up with TRBD2. This CDR3 contains 16 residues. After removal of 1 base from V and 1 base from J, the junction contained 2 bases not matched to a gene. Germline V gene lookup returns CDR1 MNHNY and CDR2 SVGAGI (reference sequence). The CDR3 nucleotides read TGTGCCAGCAGTTACTTGCTAGCGGGGGGCACAGATACGCAGTATTTT. It encodes CASSYLLAGGTDTQYF.

The rearrangement joins TRBV28 to TRBJ1-5; TRBD1 matches at 9 bases. The trim removed 8 bases at V and 1 base at J, leaving 6 bases unmatched. CDR1 is MDHEN, CDR2 SYDVKM, per germline. This CDR3 has 15 amino acids. CDR3 loop: CASRTGEKSNQPQHF. CDR3 nucleotide sequence: TGTGCCAGCCGGACAGGGGAAAAGAGCAATCAGCCCCAGCATTTT.

This clone turned up a few times. The V call is TRBV28, the J call TRBJ1-2, with no clear D. The ends were cut back, 5 bases at V and 6 bases at J, with 19 bases in the middle. The length of the CDR3 is 15 residues. CDR1 and CDR2 from the germline V gene are MDHEN and SYDVKM. The CDR3 bases are TGTGCCAGCAGTCGTCTAGACTCGAGGTCTAATGGCTACACCTTC. This codes for CASSRLDSRSNGYTF.

The CDR3: CASSYSTSGSYEQFF. CDR3 nucleotide sequence: TGTGCCAGCAGTTACTCTACTAGCGGGAGCTATGAGCAGTTCTTC. The rearrangement uses TRBV6-6 and TRBJ2-1; 11 bases are shared with TRBD2. Germline loops: CDR1 MNHNY, CDR2 SVGAGI (reference sequence). CDR3 length: 15 residues. J gave up 8 bases and V 0 bases, and 3 bases lay outside the gene matches.

V gene TRBV5-1 combines with J gene TRBJ2-5; possibly TRBD2 for D (6 bases). This CDR3 spans 16 amino acids. V lost 4 bases to trimming and J lost 5 bases, with 21 bases between them. CDR1 and CDR2 from the germline V gene are SGHRS and YFSETQ. The CDR3 DNA sequence: TGCGCCAGCAGCCCTACTCCTAGGGCTGGGGGGGAGACCCAGTACTTC. Translation: CASSPTPRAGGETQYF. The whole variable domain, filled in from reference TRBV5-1 and TRBJ2-5, reads KAGVTQTPRYLIKTRGQQVTLSCSPISGHRSVSWYQQTPGQGLQFLFEYFSETQRNKGNFPGRFSGRQFSNSRSEMNVSTLELGDSALYLCASSPTPRAGGETQYFGPGTRLLVL.

Concerning this clone itself: At one end, the junction sequence differs from germline, possibly due to a read error. The chain is built from TRBV5-1 and TRBJ2-1; 9 positions match TRBD1. Germline CDR1 is SGHRS and CDR2 is YFSETQ. This CDR3 spans 14 amino acids. The CDR3 DNA sequence: TGCGCCAGCAGGACCGGGACAGGGTCGGATGAGCAGCTCTTC. Its translation is CASRTGTGSDEQLF.

This clone was counted a single time. This chain connects TRBV6-5 to TRBJ1-2; tentative D call: TRBD1 (5 bases). Germline loops: CDR1 MNHEY, CDR2 SVGAGI. V was trimmed by 6 bases and J by 8 bases, leaving 10 bases between them. The CDR3 totals 11 residues. CDR3 amino acids: CASSREGGYTF. The DNA of the CDR3 is TGTGCCAGCAGCAGGGAGGGAGGCTACACCTTC.

This chain uses TRBV6-1 with TRBJ1-4; the D is unclear. The CDR3 totals 16 residues. V was clipped by 4 bases and J by 7 bases, with 19 bases between them. From germline, CDR1 is MNHNS and CDR2 SASEGT. CDR3 loop: CASSAGARAGGEKLFF. The DNA for the CDR3 is TGTGCCAGCAGTGCCGGCGCCCGGGCCGGTGGTGAAAAACTGTTTTTT.

The V call is TRBV11-2, the J call TRBJ1-2; 10 nucleotides agree with TRBD1. J gave up 7 bases and V 5 bases, and 10 bases lay outside the gene matches. Germline loops: CDR1 SGHAT, CDR2 FQNNGV. CDR3 length: 15 amino acids. Here the CDR3 reads CASSARDRGRGGYTF. In nucleotides, the CDR3 is TGTGCCAGCAGCGCCCGGGACAGGGGAAGGGGTGGCTACACCTTC.

J is TRBJ1-1 and V is TRBV7-9; the D gene is possibly TRBD1 (5 bases). CDR1 is SEHNR and CDR2 is FQNEAQ in the germline V gene (reference sequence). The length of the CDR3 is 13 residues. With 3 bases removed from V and 4 bases from J, the gap between germline ends came to 9 bases. CDR3 sequence: CASSFGGGTEAFF. DNA of the CDR3: TGTGCCAGCAGCTTTGGGGGGGGCACTGAAGCTTTCTTT.